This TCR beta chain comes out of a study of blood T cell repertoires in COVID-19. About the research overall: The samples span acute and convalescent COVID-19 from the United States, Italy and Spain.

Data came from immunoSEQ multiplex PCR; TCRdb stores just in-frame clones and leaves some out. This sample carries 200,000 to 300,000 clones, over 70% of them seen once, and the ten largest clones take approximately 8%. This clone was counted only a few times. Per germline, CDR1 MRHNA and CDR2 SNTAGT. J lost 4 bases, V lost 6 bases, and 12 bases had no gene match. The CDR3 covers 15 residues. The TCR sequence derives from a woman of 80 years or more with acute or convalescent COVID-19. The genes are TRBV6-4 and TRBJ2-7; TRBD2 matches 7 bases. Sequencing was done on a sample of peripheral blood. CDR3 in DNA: TGTGCCAGCAGCCTCCTAGCGGCTCTTTTTTACGAGCAGTACTTC. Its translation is CASSLLAALFYEQYF.